One and the same sample provided the 15 T cell receptor beta chains below, sequenced in a study of CD8 T cells in ankylosing spondylitis. One entry per CDR3 protein results from TCRdb running MiXCR on the 5' RACE reads. This table has about 140,000 distinct CDR3 sequences, around 7.9% appearing once. Sequencing was done on a sample of blood, either unsorted or a sorted T cell fraction (not recorded which). The receptors were sampled from a female donor with ankylosing spondylitis or in good health (not recorded which).

Ten or more counts support this clonotype. The V and J genes are TRBV6-1 and TRBJ2-1, with no clear D. From germline, CDR1 is MNHNS and CDR2 SASEGT. This CDR3 region has 14 residues. V was cut by 7 bases and J by 0 bases, with 10 bases left in between. CDR3 region: CASIAPGSYNEQFF. The CDR3 DNA reads as TGTGCCAGCATAGCCCCTGGCTCCTACAATGAGCAGTTCTTC.

This clonotype was counted many times. The chain joins TRBV7-3 to TRBJ1-1; the match to TRBD1 covers 7 bases. The CDR3 sequence is 15 residues long. With 5 bases clipped from V and 4 bases from J, the junction kept 10 bases outside the gene matches. Germline CDR1 reads SGHTA; CDR2 reads FQGTGA. The CDR3 DNA is TGTGCCAGCAGCCCACAGGGGCCTGGGGGCACTGAAGCTTTCTTT. Translating gives CASSPQGPGGTEAFF. Filled out from reference TRBV7-3 and TRBJ1-1, the complete variable domain reads GAGVSQTPSNKVTEKGKYVELRCDPISGHTALYWYRQSLGQGPEFLIYFQGTGAADDSGLPNDRFFAVRPEGSVSTLKIQRTERGDSAVYLCASSPQGPGGTEAFFGQGTRLTVV.

V gene TRBV12-3 or TRBV12-4 combines with J gene TRBJ2-3; 7 bases map to TRBD1. The CDR3 runs to 16 residues. V lost 0 bases, J lost 0 bases, and 3 bases stayed unmatched. CDR3 loop: CASSLATGLSTDTQYF. Here the CDR3 DNA reads TGTGCCAGCAGTTTAGCGACAGGGCTTAGCACAGATACGCAGTATTTT.

At least ten counts were recorded for this clonotype. The rearrangement joins TRBV6-2 or TRBV6-3 to TRBJ1-1; no reliable D call. The CDR3 covers 12 residues. V gave up 2 bases and J gave up 10 bases, with 11 bases separating them. In germline, CDR1 is MNHEY, CDR2 SVGEGT. DNA of the CDR3: TGTGCCAGCAGTTACCTCCAGGCCGCAGCTTTCTTT. It yields the protein CASSYLQAAAFF.

This clonotype was recorded a few times. Since a much larger clone is just one base distant, this may be a read error. The CDR3 region has the DNA TGTGCCAGCAGTACTCCGATCCCGGGCATTGAAGCTTTCTTT. It yields the protein CASSTPIPGIEAFF. The chain recombines TRBV6-2 or TRBV6-3 with TRBJ1-1; no clear D gene. Germline V gene lookup returns CDR1 MNHEY and CDR2 SVGEGT. V dropped 5 bases and J dropped 7 bases, with 17 bases sitting between them. The CDR3 is 14 amino acids.

On this clonotype: A much larger clone lies a single base off, so this may be a read error. The chain carries TRBV7-9 and TRBJ2-3; perhaps TRBD2 as D (6 bases). This CDR3 has 16 residues. Trimming took 6 bases from V and 2 from J, leaving 18 bases between them. Germline V gene data show CDR1 as SEHNR and CDR2 as FQNEAQ (reference sequence). The CDR3 loop reads CASRPGLTGLTDTQYF. The CDR3 region has the DNA TGTGCCAGCAGACCAGGACTAACGGGGCTCACAGATACGCAGTATTTT.

This clonotype was picked up many times. The chain employs TRBV20-1 and TRBJ1-1; D is uncertain. CDR3 length: 12 residues. The V end lost 1 base, the J end lost 6 bases, and 9 bases lay between the germline ends. Germline CDR1 is DFQATT and CDR2 is SNEGSKA (reference sequence). For the CDR3, the DNA is TGCAGTGCTAGAGGAGCCTATCCTGAAGCTTTCTTT. Its translation: CSARGAYPEAFF.

This clonotype was detected ten times or more. The chain joins TRBV5-1 to TRBJ1-5, with TRBD1 matching over 7 bases. The CDR3 spans 15 residues. Germline-derived CDR1 and CDR2 are SGHRS and YFSETQ. Trimming at V came to 2 bases and at J to 3 bases, leaving 5 bases not matched to a gene. In DNA, the CDR3 is TGCGCCAGCAGCTTCACAGGGGTAAACAATCAGCCCCAGCATTTT. This sequence encodes CASSFTGVNNQPQHF.

At least ten counts were recorded for this clonotype. V gene TRBV28 combines with J gene TRBJ1-2; a weak D match, TRBD1 (6 bases). Trimming took off 7 bases at V and 0 bases at J, with 21 bases between the two ends. CDR3 length equals 17 residues. Germline assignment: CDR1 MDHEN and CDR2 SYDVKM. The CDR3 protein is CASISGTRSGSNYGYTF. In nucleotides, the CDR3 is TGTGCCAGCATCTCGGGGACACGGTCGGGATCTAACTATGGCTACACCTTC.

This clonotype has a count of ten or more. The gene calls are TRBV24-1 and TRBJ2-3; 13 bases agree with TRBD2. V gave up 10 bases and J gave up 2 bases; unmatched junction bases: 23. Germline V gene sequence: CDR1 KGHDR, CDR2 SFDVKD. The CDR3 runs to 21 residues. CDR3 DNA sequence: TGTGCCACTTATACCAACCGACCGGGACTAGCGGGACCGCGTTCCACAGATACGCAGTATTTT. Residues: CATYTNRPGLAGPRSTDTQYF.

This clonotype was found a few times. This chain's CDR3 is CASSWATGRGQTGELFF. CDR3 bases: TGTGCCAGCAGCTGGGCGACGGGGCGGGGCCAGACCGGGGAGCTGTTTTTT. J is TRBJ2-2 and V is TRBV7-9; a possible D gene is TRBD2 (6 bases). This CDR3 has 17 amino acids. CDR1 SEHNR and CDR2 FQNEAQ come from the germline V gene (reference sequence). The V end was cut by 4 bases, the J end by 5 bases, with 20 bases between.

This clonotype was detected ten times or more. The chain has TRBV12-3 or TRBV12-4 and TRBJ2-4; 9 nucleotides line up with TRBD1. The V gene end was trimmed by 8 bases and the J gene end by 11 bases; junction bases not matched to a gene: 4. The CDR3 is 11 residues long. CDR3: CASGGTGFQYF. The CDR3 region has the DNA TGTGCCAGCGGGGGGACAGGGTTTCAGTACTTC.

This clonotype was picked up many times. This chain joins TRBV6-1 and TRBJ1-2, with D perhaps TRBD1 (5 bases). The length of the CDR3 is 13 residues. Trimming removed 6 bases at V and 7 bases at J, with 15 bases between. CDR1 MNHNS and CDR2 SASEGT come from the germline V gene. CDR3 DNA sequence: TGTGCCAGCAGGCCGTCGGGGGTTAGTGGCTACACCTTC. Protein sequence: CASRPSGVSGYTF.

This clonotype occurred many times. The V gene is TRBV6-1, the J gene TRBJ1-6; no clear D. CDR3 length: 15 residues. Between the trimmed V and J ends, which lost 6 bases and 0 bases, there was a span of 9 bases. Germline values: CDR1 MNHNS, CDR2 SASEGT. The CDR3 spells CASSRGLSYNSPLHF. Here the CDR3 DNA reads TGTGCCAGCAGCCGAGGGCTCTCCTATAATTCACCCCTCCACTTT.

In this sample, this clonotype turned up many times. This chain joins TRBV9 and TRBJ2-3, with a possible D match to TRBD1 (6 bases). Germline CDR1 SGDLS, CDR2 YYNGEE. This CDR3 region has 14 residues. V gave up 4 bases and J gave up 6 bases, with 15 bases separating them. This CDR3 reads CASSPNRVRDTQYF. The CDR3 bases are TGTGCCAGCAGCCCGAACAGGGTACGGGATACGCAGTATTTT. Full variable domain (remainder filled in from reference TRBV9 and TRBJ2-3): DSGVTQTPKHLITATGQRVTLRCSPRSGDLSVYWYQQSLDQGLQFLIQYYNGEERAKGNILERFSAQQFPDLHSELNLSSLELGDSALYFCASSPNRVRDTQYFGPGTRLTVL.